This T cell receptor (beta chain) was obtained from a study of T cells expressing NK-cell markers (dated by TCRdb to about 2020). For the study in its entirety: Three sorted T-cell subsets (CD3+CD56+NKG2C+, CD3+CD56+NKG2C- and CD3+CD56-NKG2C+) from under 10 donors had their TCR beta-chain repertoires profiled. Seven of the eight sequenced donors were HCMV-seropositive and one was HCMV-seronegative. The libraries were sequenced on Illumina HiSeq 2000/2500, MiSeq or NextSeq, producing 2 x 150 bp reads. The study sequenced eight donors, all healthy volunteers chosen at random: three men and five women. Results and caveats for the whole study, not just this receptor: Those dominant clonotypes were again the most abundant among CD3+CD56-NKG2C+ cells in a few donors, at roughly 25-65%. In five to seven donors, the dominant CD3+CD56+NKG2C+ clonotypes were found to rank among the top 10 CD8+ clonotypes and to make up about 1.0-7.5% of CD8+ T cells. Whether the expanded NKG2C-expressing T cell clones were specific for HCMV antigens was left unclear.

As concerns this clonotype: The antigen this receptor binds is unknown.

Sequenced using an Illumina HiSeq 2000. 5'RACE template switching, by which a universal primer site and unique molecular identifiers were added, was used to make TCR beta cDNA libraries. cDNA synthesis was primed from the TCR beta constant segment, followed by two successive PCR amplification steps. Per the source publication's procedure: Reads were demultiplexed and grouped by UMI with MIGEC, and clonotypes were assembled and quantified with MiTCR. To exclude erroneous sequences, any TCR cDNA sequence not supported by at least two reads was discarded. The tcR package was used for downstream repertoire analysis, with clonotypes matched between fractions based on CDR3 nucleotide sequence plus V segment. VDJmatch was used to annotate antigen specificity against VDJdb, with one amino acid substitution in CDR3 permitted. Based on TCRdb reprocessing of the reads, there is one entry per CDR3 protein sequence, and DNA is missing. The V and J calls follow TCRdb's processing rather than the paper's. The table for this sample shows over 150,000 distinct CDR3 sequences. The ten largest make up 30% to 45% of the sample.

To determine HCMV serostatus, a commercial ELISA kit was used to detect HCMV-specific IgG in serum. Peripheral blood mononuclear cells were isolated from blood by Ficoll density gradient centrifugation. CDR1 and CDR2 (LGHNT, FRNRAP) derive from the germline V gene. From the cysteine through the phenylalanine, the CDR3 covers 12 amino acids. Nucleotide data are not available. The sequence derives from a woman aged 50 to 60 in good health. Donor details come from another sample of the same person, matched by shared clones. Sequenced sample: blood T cells: a sorted CD56 or NKG2C T cell subset, CD4+ or CD8+ T cells, or bulk PBMC T cells (not recorded which). In this chain, TRBV12-5 is recombined with TRBJ2-1; the D call of TRBD1 rests on TCRdb alone, since no DNA is present to check it. The CDR3 protein is CASGNRVDEQFF.